A selection of T cell receptor beta chains follows, all from one sample in a study of neurological immune-mediated disorders. MiXCR was run by TCRdb on the 5' RACE reads, yielding one entry per CDR3 protein. The repertoire consists of fewer than 85,000 distinct CDR3 sequences, with roughly 4.5% occurring once and the leading ten covering approximately 5.7%. Sequencing input: PBMCs. The receptor set was obtained from a woman in her sixties with multiple sclerosis. CDR3s include the opening cysteine and the closing phenylalanine or tryptophan. D genes are given only for firm matches. Some rows have no size entry. The others give once, few or many, or a class for an expanded clone.

j_gene,abundance,v_gene,d_gene,CDR3aa,CDR3nt
TRBJ2-3,many,TRBV6-6,-,CASSYGTYADTQYF,TGTGCCAGCAGTTACGGAACCTACGCAGATACGCAGTATTTT
TRBJ2-6,many,TRBV7-9,-,CASSLVHSGANVLTF,TGTGCCAGCAGCTTAGTGCACTCTGGGGCCAACGTCCTGACTTTC
TRBJ1-1,many,TRBV5-1,-,CASSLGQGSEAFF,TGCGCCAGCAGCTTGGGGCAGGGGTCGGAAGCTTTCTTT
TRBJ2-1,many,TRBV5-1,-,CASSLVQGGNEQFF,TGCGCCAGCAGCTTGGTACAGGGCGGGAATGAGCAGTTCTTC
TRBJ1-1,many,TRBV5-5,-,CASSFDASEKAFF,TGTGCCAGCAGCTTTGATGCGAGTGAAAAGGCTTTCTTT
TRBJ1-1,many,TRBV14,-,CASSPIRMNTEAFF,TGTGCCAGCAGCCCTATCCGCATGAACACTGAAGCTTTCTTT
TRBJ2-7,many,TRBV20-1,-,CSARDLRRVITYEQYF,TGCAGTGCTAGAGATCTCCGGCGAGTAATCACCTACGAGCAGTACTTC
TRBJ1-1,-,TRBV18,-,CASSPNMEGTEAFF,TGTGCCAGCTCACCTAATATGGAGGGGACTGAAGCTTTCTTT
TRBJ2-5,many,TRBV6-2/TRBV6-3,-,CAAQEGTPQETQYF,TGTGCCGCCCAAGAGGGGACCCCTCAAGAGACCCAGTACTTC
TRBJ2-7,many,TRBV20-1,-,CSASRGGAGEQYF,TGCAGTGCTAGCCGAGGGGGGGCGGGGGAGCAGTACTTC
TRBJ1-2,many,TRBV6-5,-,CASSYTTDYGYTF,TGTGCCAGCAGTTACACGACAGATTATGGCTACACCTTC
TRBJ2-2,many,TRBV5-1,TRBD1,CASSLRQGPNTGELFF,TGCGCCAGCAGCTTGCGACAGGGGCCGAACACCGGGGAGCTGTTTTTT
TRBJ1-4,many,TRBV12-3/TRBV12-4,-,CASAPDNEKLFF,TGTGCCAGCGCTCCCGATAATGAAAAACTGTTTTTT
TRBJ2-2,many,TRBV5-1,-,CASSPVPGHSNTGELFF,TGCGCCAGCAGCCCGGTACCGGGACATTCGAACACCGGGGAGCTGTTTTTT
TRBJ1-1,many,TRBV20-1,-,CSARDSRNTEAFF,TGCAGTGCTAGAGATTCAAGGAACACTGAAGCTTTCTTT
TRBJ2-7,many,TRBV20-1,-,CSARVSWTASYEQYF,TGCAGTGCTAGAGTTTCCTGGACAGCGTCCTACGAGCAGTACTTC
TRBJ2-6,many,TRBV2,TRBD1,CASSSQGLGANVLTF,TGTGCCAGCAGTTCACAGGGGTTAGGGGCCAACGTCCTGACTTTC
TRBJ2-7,many,TRBV5-1,-,CASSFPRVDEQYF,TGCGCCAGCAGCTTCCCCCGGGTCGACGAGCAGTACTTC
TRBJ2-4,many,TRBV20-1,-,CSARDPGALAKNIQYF,TGCAGTGCTAGAGATCCGGGGGCGCTAGCCAAAAACATTCAGTACTTC
TRBJ2-3,many,TRBV7-6,TRBD2,CASSSSGGALDTQYF,TGTGCCAGCAGTTCTAGCGGGGGGGCCTTAGATACGCAGTATTTT
TRBJ1-1,medium-sized,TRBV5-1,TRBD1,CASSSDRAVNTEAFF,TGCGCCAGCAGCTCTGACAGGGCGGTGAACACTGAAGCTTTCTTT
TRBJ2-7,many,TRBV4-1,-,CASSSRGNYEQYF,TGCGCCAGCAGTTCGAGGGGAAACTACGAGCAGTACTTC
TRBJ1-5,many,TRBV12-3/TRBV12-4,-,CASTKGGGQPQHF,TGTGCCAGCACCAAAGGGGGTGGGCAGCCCCAGCATTTT
TRBJ1-1,many,TRBV4-2,-,CASSQVIGFGQRNTEAFF,TGTGCCAGCAGCCAAGTCATCGGCTTCGGACAGAGGAACACTGAAGCTTTCTTT
TRBJ1-5,-,TRBV21-1,-,CVSTYGNF,TGTGTCAGCACCTACGGGAATTTT
TRBJ2-1,many,TRBV29-1,-,CSVKDSLSYNEQFF,TGCAGCGTTAAGGACTCCCTCTCCTACAATGAGCAGTTCTTC
TRBJ2-1,many,TRBV29-1,TRBD1,CSGGTGGNEQFF,TGCAGCGGGGGGACAGGCGGCAATGAGCAGTTCTTC
TRBJ1-5,many,TRBV5-6,-,CASSLAHRENQPQHF,TGTGCCAGCAGCTTGGCGCACAGGGAGAATCAGCCCCAGCATTTT
TRBJ1-3,many,TRBV4-2,-,CASSQEGPNTIYF,TGTGCCAGCAGCCAAGAGGGACCTAACACCATATATTTT
TRBJ1-2,many,TRBV9,TRBD1,CASSPGTGDYGYTF,TGTGCCAGCAGCCCTGGGACAGGGGACTATGGCTACACCTTC
TRBJ2-5,few,TRBV14,-,CASSQGGASGTQYF,TGTGCCAGCAGCCAAGGGGGGGCTAGCGGGACCCAGTACTTC
TRBJ2-7,many,TRBV11-2,-,CASSLLRLYEQYF,TGTGCCAGCAGCTTACTCCGGCTCTACGAGCAGTACTTC
TRBJ2-3,many,TRBV12-3/TRBV12-4,-,CASSFGDGTDTQYF,TGTGCCAGCAGTTTCGGGGACGGTACAGATACGCAGTATTTT
TRBJ1-1,many,TRBV4-1,TRBD1,CASSHPGGVPGTGFGLGEAFF,TGCGCCAGCAGCCACCCCGGAGGGGTCCCCGGGACAGGGTTTGGTTTAGGTGAAGCTTTCTTT
TRBJ2-1,-,TRBV13,-,CASSKQLRLEGRSYNEQFF,TGTGCCAGCAGCAAACAACTTAGGCTAGAAGGGCGATCCTACAATGAGCAGTTCTTC
TRBJ2-5,many,TRBV6-6,-,CASRNYREGTQYF,TGTGCCAGCAGAAATTACAGGGAAGGGACCCAGTACTTC
TRBJ2-1,many,TRBV5-1,-,CASSFVGGAGSYNEQFF,TGCGCCAGCAGCTTCGTTGGGGGGGCCGGCTCCTACAATGAGCAGTTCTTC
TRBJ2-3,many,TRBV5-6,TRBD1,CASSSGTGGLGITDTQYF,TGTGCCAGCAGCTCCGGGACAGGGGGCTTGGGGATCACAGATACGCAGTATTTT
TRBJ2-7,many,TRBV10-2,-,CASSVLSSYEQYF,TGCGCCAGCAGTGTGCTGTCCTCCTACGAGCAGTACTTC
TRBJ2-1,many,TRBV7-6,-,CASSPQGLNEQFF,TGTGCCAGCAGCCCCCAAGGCTTGAATGAGCAGTTCTTC
TRBJ2-7,many,TRBV18,TRBD1,CASSRGQDSYEQYF,TGTGCCAGCTCACGAGGACAGGACTCCTACGAGCAGTACTTC
TRBJ1-4,many,TRBV20-1,-,CSARGDREKLFF,TGCAGTGCTAGAGGCGACCGTGAAAAACTGTTTTTT
TRBJ2-7,many,TRBV7-2,-,CASSLGPGQNDYEQYF,TGTGCCAGCAGCTTAGGCCCAGGACAGAACGACTACGAGCAGTACTTC
TRBJ2-7,many,TRBV20-1,-,CSAFLPDLNSYEQYF,TGCAGTGCTTTTCTCCCTGACCTAAACTCCTACGAGCAGTACTTC
TRBJ2-2,many,TRBV5-1,-,CASSPSTNTGELFF,TGCGCCAGCAGCCCTTCGACCAACACCGGGGAGCTGTTTTTT
TRBJ1-2,many,TRBV6-2/TRBV6-3,-,CASWERGAFFYGYTF,TGTGCCAGCTGGGAGAGGGGGGCTTTCTTCTATGGCTACACCTTC
TRBJ2-1,many,TRBV20-1,-,CSVLGRDNEQFF,TGCAGTGTCCTTGGACGGGACAATGAGCAGTTCTTC
TRBJ1-3,-,TRBV4-1,-,CASSQEPFLSGNTIYF,TGCGCCAGCAGCCAAGAGCCCTTTCTCTCTGGAAACACCATATATTTT
TRBJ2-7,many,TRBV10-2,-,CASSESWQSSYEQYF,TGCGCCAGCAGTGAGTCGTGGCAGAGCTCCTACGAGCAGTACTTC
TRBJ2-1,many,TRBV15,-,CATSRVSVNEQFF,TGTGCCACCAGCAGAGTTAGTGTTAATGAGCAGTTCTTC